The clone carrying this T cell receptor beta chain was seen a handful of times. Authors' methods: Reference gene primer amplification gave nucleated cell count estimates. Sequencing was performed with immunoSEQ multiplex PCR; in TCRdb, only in-frame clones are kept and a portion is missing. That table furnishes V, J and clone size, whereas the DNA furnished D and trimming. Of about 80,000 clones listed, roughly nine tenths are singletons. The record originates from a study of blood T cell repertoires in COVID-19. Study-wide background: Material from acute and convalescent COVID-19 was sourced from the United States, Italy and Spain. From T cells, B-cell-depleted T cells, or PBMCs came the material, which was cDNA or gDNA.

Looked up from germline, CDR1 is SGHRS and CDR2 is YFSETQ. V was shortened by 0 bases and J by 1 base, with 4 bases between the two germline ends. This CDR3 has 13 residues. Sample: peripheral blood. The clonotype was recovered from a woman between 45 and 60 years old in a cohort sampled during active COVID-19. The V call is TRBV5-1, the J call TRBJ1-1; no definite D call. The CDR3 protein is CASSLAENTEAFF. CDR3 DNA: TGCGCCAGCAGCTTGGCAGAGAACACTGAAGCTTTCTTT.